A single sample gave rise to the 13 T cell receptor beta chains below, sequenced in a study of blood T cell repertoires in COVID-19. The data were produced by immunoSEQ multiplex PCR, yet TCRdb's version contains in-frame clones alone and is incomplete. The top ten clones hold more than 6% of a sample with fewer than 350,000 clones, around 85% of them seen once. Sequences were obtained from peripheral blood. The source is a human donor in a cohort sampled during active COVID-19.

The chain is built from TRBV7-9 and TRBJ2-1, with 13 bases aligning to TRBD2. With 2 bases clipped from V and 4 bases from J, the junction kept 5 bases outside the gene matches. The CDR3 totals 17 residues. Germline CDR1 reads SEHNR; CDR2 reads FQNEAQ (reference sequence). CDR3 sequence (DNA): TGTGCCAGCAGCTTATTTATGACTAGCGGGGGGTACAATGAGCAGTTCTTC. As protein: CASSLFMTSGGYNEQFF.

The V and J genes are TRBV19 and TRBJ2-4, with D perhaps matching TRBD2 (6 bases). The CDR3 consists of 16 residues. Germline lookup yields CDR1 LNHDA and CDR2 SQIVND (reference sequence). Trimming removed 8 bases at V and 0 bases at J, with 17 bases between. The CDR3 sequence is CASSQGLGGAKNIQYF. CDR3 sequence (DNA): TGTGCCAGTTCTCAGGGCCTCGGGGGAGCCAAAAACATTCAGTACTTC.

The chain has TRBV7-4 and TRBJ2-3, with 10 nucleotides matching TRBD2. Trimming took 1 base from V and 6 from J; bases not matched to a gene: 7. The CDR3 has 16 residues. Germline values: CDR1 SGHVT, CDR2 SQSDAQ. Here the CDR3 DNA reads TGTGCCAGCAGCTTAGACACTAGCGGGGTCCGGGATACGCAGTATTTT. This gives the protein CASSLDTSGVRDTQYF.

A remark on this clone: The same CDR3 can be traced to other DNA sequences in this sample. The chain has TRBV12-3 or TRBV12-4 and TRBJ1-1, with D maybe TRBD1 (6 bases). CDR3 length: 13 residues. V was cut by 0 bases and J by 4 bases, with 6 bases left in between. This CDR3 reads CASSLARGTEAFF. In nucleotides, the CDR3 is TGTGCCAGCAGTTTAGCCAGGGGCACTGAAGCTTTCTTT.

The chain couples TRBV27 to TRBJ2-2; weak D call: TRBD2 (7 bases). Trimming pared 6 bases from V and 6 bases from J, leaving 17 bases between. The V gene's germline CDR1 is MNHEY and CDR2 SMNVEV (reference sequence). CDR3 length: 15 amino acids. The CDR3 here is CASSPWGGRAGELFF. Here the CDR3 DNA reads TGTGCCAGCAGCCCGTGGGGGGGCCGGGCCGGGGAGCTGTTTTTT.

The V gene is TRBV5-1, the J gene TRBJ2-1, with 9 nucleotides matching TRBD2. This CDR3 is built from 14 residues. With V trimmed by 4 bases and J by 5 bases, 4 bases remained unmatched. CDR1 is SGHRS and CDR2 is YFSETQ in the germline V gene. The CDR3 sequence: CASSVVAGDNEQFF. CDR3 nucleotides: TGCGCCAGCAGCGTGGTAGCGGGGGACAATGAGCAGTTCTTC.

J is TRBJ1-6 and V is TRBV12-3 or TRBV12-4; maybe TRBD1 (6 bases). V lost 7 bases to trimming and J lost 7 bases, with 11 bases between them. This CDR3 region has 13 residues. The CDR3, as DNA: TGTGCCAGCACGACAGGCCTGAATTCACCCCTCCACTTT. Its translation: CASTTGLNSPLHF.

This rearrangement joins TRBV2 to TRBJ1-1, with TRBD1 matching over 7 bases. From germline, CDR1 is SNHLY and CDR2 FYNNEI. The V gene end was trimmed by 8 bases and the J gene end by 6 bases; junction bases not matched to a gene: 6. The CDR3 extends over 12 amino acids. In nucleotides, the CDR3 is TGTGCCAGCGCCGGACAGGCGGCTGAAGCTTTCTTT. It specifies CASAGQAAEAFF.

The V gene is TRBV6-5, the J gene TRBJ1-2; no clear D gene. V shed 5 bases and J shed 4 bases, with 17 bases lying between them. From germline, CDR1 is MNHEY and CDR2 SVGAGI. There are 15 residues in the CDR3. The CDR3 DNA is TGTGCCAGCAGTCCCTCAGGCACAGATCCCTATGGCTACACCTTC. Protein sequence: CASSPSGTDPYGYTF.

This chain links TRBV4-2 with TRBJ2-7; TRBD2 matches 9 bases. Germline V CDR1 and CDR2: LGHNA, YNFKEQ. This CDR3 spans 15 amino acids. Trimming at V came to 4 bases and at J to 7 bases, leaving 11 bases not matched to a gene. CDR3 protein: CASSPIGRGGREQYF. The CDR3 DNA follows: TGTGCCAGCAGCCCTATTGGGCGGGGGGGCCGAGAGCAGTACTTC.

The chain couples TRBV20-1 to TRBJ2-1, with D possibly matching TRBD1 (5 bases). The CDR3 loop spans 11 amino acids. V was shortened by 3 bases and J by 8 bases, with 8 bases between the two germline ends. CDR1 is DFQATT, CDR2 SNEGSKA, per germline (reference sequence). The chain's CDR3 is CSARSGHEQFF. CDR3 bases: TGCAGTGCTAGGTCAGGGCATGAGCAGTTCTTC.

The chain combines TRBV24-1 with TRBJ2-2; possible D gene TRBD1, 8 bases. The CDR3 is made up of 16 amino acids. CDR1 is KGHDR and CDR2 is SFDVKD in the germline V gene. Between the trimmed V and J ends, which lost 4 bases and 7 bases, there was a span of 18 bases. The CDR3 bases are TGTGCCACCAGTGACGCTGACAGGGGAGGGCTCGGGGAGCTGTTTTTT. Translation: CATSDADRGGLGELFF.

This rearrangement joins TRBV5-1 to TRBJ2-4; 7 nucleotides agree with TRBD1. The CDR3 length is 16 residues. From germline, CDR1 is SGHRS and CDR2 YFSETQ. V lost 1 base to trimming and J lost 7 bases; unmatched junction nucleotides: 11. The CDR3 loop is CASSLPTTGESNIQYF. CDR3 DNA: TGCGCCAGCAGCTTGCCCACAACAGGGGAGAGCAACATTCAGTACTTC.